The 8 T cell receptor beta chains below all came from one sample that was sequenced in a study of CD8 T cells in Susac syndrome (dated 2019 in TCRdb). Library preparation was by the immunoSEQ multiplex PCR assay. RNA was extracted using the RNeasy kit, and roughly 0.5 to 1 microgram was reverse transcribed with random hexamers. TCRdb passed the public sequencing reads through fastp at Q25 and MiXCR, retaining productive beta sequences. Each CDR3 protein gets just one entry, which takes the most common genes and DNA from the rows behind it. This sample gives over 350,000 distinct CDR3 sequences in total; approximately 85% of them show up just once. In total, the top ten clones hold around 0.12% of the sample. Sequencing input: CD8+ T cells from PBMCs. The receptors were gathered from a human donor with multiple sclerosis.

The V call is TRBV24-1, the J call TRBJ2-1; the match to TRBD1 covers 7 bases. In germline, CDR1 is KGHDR, CDR2 SFDVKD. The CDR3 is 14 amino acids. Trimming at V came to 4 bases and at J to 9 bases, leaving 8 bases not matched to a gene. Here the CDR3 DNA reads TGTGCCACCAGTGACTCAGGGGGATGGGGTGAGCAGTTCTTC. Its translation: CATSDSGGWGEQFF.

The J gene is TRBJ2-3, the V gene TRBV28, with D possibly being TRBD1 (6 bases). V was clipped by 5 bases and J by 4 bases, with 16 bases between them. The CDR3 contains 15 residues. The germline V gene has CDR1 MDHEN and CDR2 SYDVKM. In nucleotides, the CDR3 is TGTGCCAGCAGTGAGGGGGTTAAGATCGCAGATACGCAGTATTTT. It is translated as CASSEGVKIADTQYF.

The gene calls are TRBV4-1 and TRBJ2-7; D remains unclear. V lost 1 base and J 3 bases, leaving 7 bases between the germline ends. Germline V gene data show CDR1 as MGHRA and CDR2 as YSYEKL. The CDR3 covers 13 residues. CDR3 sequence reads: CASSQGDDYEQYF. The CDR3 nucleotides read TGCGCCAGCAGCCAAGGAGACGACTACGAGCAGTACTTC.

The V call is TRBV29-1, the J call TRBJ2-3; no firm D call. The CDR3 extends over 10 amino acids. CDR1 is SQVTM and CDR2 is ANQGSEA in the germline V gene. V was pared by 7 bases and J by 6 bases, with 8 bases between. CDR3 in amino acids: CSALYDTQYF. CDR3 sequence (DNA): TGCAGCGCCCTTTACGATACGCAGTATTTT.

This clonotype was recorded once. V usage is TRBV4-1 and J usage is TRBJ1-2; D remains unclear. The CDR3 covers 14 residues. The germline V gene encodes CDR1 MGHRA and CDR2 YSYEKL. The V and J ends lost 4 bases and 5 bases respectively, with 14 bases between them. Here the CDR3 reads CASSPEPGGYGYTF. CDR3 coding DNA: TGCGCCAGCAGCCCAGAACCGGGCGGGTATGGCTACACCTTC.

The chain links TRBV7-8 to TRBJ1-1; D remains ambiguous. V was pared by 2 bases and J by 0 bases, with 13 bases between. Germline-derived CDR1 and CDR2 are SGHVS and FQNEAQ. There are 16 residues in the CDR3. CDR3 loop: CASSLYTRSMNTEAFF. The CDR3 DNA reads as TGTGCCAGCAGCTTATATACCCGGAGCATGAACACTGAAGCTTTCTTT.

CDR3 sequence: CASSLGEGGSGANVLTF. The DNA for the CDR3 is TGTGCCAGCAGCTTAGGGGAAGGGGGCTCTGGGGCCAACGTCCTGACTTTC. The chain employs TRBV7-9 and TRBJ2-6; a possible D gene is TRBD1 (6 bases). Trimming stripped 1 base from V and 0 bases from J, with 10 bases between. The CDR3 covers 17 residues. Germline CDR1 reads SEHNR; CDR2 reads FQNEAQ (reference sequence).

This chain joins TRBV28 and TRBJ2-7; TRBD2 agrees at 8 bases. V shed 6 bases and J 1 base; nucleotides not matched to a gene: 2. The CDR3 runs to 13 residues. CDR1 is MDHEN and CDR2 is SYDVKM in the germline V gene. CDR3 protein: CASRQRESYEQYF. CDR3 DNA sequence: TGTGCCAGCAGGCAGCGGGAGTCCTACGAGCAGTACTTC.